This entry features one T cell receptor beta chain sequence. Its antigen is undetermined. The data derive from a study of T cells in Graves' hyperthyroidism and ophthalmopathy. Study as a whole: Before any treatment, at initial diagnosis, peripheral blood was collected. Overall study findings and caveats: Ophthalmopathy onset followed model prediction by a median roughly six months. Stable hyperthyroidism was told apart from ophthalmopathy by a model built on 13 V-J features.

TCR beta CDR3 regions were amplified from RNA. The TCR CDR3 first-round RT-PCR relied on the HTBI primer set. Via MiXCR, TCRdb re-called the multiplex PCR reads, giving one row per CDR3 protein. The table lists 540,000 or so distinct CDR3 sequences, 15% to 18% of them singletons. Clinical symptoms, serum thyroxine, TRAb, thyroid ultrasound and orbital computed tomography informed diagnoses. The sample comprised blood. The receptor comes from a woman in her 30s with Graves' hyperthyroidism.

The CDR3 nucleotides are TGTGCCAGCAGTTTATCAGCGGCGCTGACACAAGAGACCCAGTACTTC. Its protein is CASSLSAALTQETQYF. The genes are TRBV27 and TRBJ2-5, with D possibly matching TRBD2 (5 bases). The CDR3 length is 16 residues. Germline V CDR1 and CDR2: MNHEY, SMNVEV (reference sequence). Trimming took off 0 bases at V and 2 bases at J, with 13 bases between the two ends.